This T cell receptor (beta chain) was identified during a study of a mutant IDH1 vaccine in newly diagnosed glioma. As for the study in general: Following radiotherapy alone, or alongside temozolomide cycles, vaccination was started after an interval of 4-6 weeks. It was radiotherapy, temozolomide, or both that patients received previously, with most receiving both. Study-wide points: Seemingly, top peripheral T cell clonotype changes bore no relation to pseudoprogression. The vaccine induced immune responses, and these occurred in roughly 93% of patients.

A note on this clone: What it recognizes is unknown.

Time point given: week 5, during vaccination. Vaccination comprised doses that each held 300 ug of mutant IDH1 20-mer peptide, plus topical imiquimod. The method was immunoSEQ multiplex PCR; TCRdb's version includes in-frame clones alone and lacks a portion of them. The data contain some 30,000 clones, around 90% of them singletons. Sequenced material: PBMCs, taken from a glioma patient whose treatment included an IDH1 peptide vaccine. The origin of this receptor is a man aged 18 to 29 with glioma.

The CDR3 bases are TGCGCCAGCAGCCAAGCCCCGGACAGATCTCAGCCCCAGCATTTT. Translated: CASSQAPDRSQPQHF. The chain combines TRBV4-3 with TRBJ1-5; possibly TRBD1 for D (6 bases). Looked up from germline, CDR1 is LGHNA and CDR2 is YSLEER. V dropped 1 base and J dropped 6 bases, with 13 bases sitting between them. CDR3 length equals 15 residues.